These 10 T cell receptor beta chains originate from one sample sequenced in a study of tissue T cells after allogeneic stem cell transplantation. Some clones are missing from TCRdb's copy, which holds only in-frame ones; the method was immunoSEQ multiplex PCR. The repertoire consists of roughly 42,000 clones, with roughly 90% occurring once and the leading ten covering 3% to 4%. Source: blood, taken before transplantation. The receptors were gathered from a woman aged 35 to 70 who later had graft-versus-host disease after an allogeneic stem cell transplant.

The CDR3 region is CASSQGLAGGPGEQYF. The CDR3 nucleotides are TGTGCCAGCAGCCAAGGGTTGGCGGGAGGGCCAGGCGAGCAGTACTTC. The rearrangement uses TRBV3-1 (or the pseudogene TRBV3-2) and TRBJ2-7; 9 nucleotides align to TRBD2. V gave up 1 base and J gave up 6 bases; unmatched junction bases: 10. CDR1 and CDR2 (germline): LGHDT, YNNKEL (reference sequence). The CDR3 consists of 16 residues.

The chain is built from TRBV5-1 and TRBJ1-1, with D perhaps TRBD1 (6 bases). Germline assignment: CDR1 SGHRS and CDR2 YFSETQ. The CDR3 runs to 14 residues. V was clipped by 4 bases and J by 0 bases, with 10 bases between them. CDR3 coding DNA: TGCGCCAGCAGCCAGGGACACCTGAACACTGAAGCTTTCTTT. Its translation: CASSQGHLNTEAFF.

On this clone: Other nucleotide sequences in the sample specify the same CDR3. In nucleotides, the CDR3 is TGTGCCAGCAGTGAATGGACAGGGAGTAACTATGGCTACACCTTC. Translated, it gives CASSEWTGSNYGYTF. The genes are TRBV6-1 and TRBJ1-2; TRBD1 aligns across 8 bases. V was clipped by 2 bases and J by 1 base; unmatched bases: 3. The germline V gene has CDR1 MNHNS and CDR2 SASEGT. The CDR3 has 15 amino acids.

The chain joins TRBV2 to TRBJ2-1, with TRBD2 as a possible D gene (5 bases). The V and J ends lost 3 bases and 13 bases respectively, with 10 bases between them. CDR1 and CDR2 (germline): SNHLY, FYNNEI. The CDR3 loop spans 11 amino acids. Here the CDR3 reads CASSDWETQFF. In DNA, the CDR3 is TGTGCCAGCAGTGACTGGGAGACCCAGTTCTTC.

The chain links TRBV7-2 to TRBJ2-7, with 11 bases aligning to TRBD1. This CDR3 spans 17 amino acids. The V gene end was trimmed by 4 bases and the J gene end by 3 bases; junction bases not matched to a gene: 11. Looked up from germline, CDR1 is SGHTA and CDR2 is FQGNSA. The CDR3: CASSSRGQGAKLYEQYF. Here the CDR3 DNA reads TGTGCCAGCAGCTCACGCGGACAGGGGGCGAAACTCTACGAGCAGTACTTC.

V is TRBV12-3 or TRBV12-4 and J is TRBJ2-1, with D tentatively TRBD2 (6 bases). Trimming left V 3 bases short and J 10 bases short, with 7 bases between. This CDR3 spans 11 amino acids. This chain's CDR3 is CASSFSGEQFF. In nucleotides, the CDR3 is TGTGCCAGCAGTTTTAGCGGCGAGCAGTTCTTC.

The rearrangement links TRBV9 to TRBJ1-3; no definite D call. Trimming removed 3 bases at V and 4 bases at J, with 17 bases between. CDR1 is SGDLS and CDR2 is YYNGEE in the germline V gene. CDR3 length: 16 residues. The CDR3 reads CASSALTRLGGNTIYF. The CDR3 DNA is TGTGCCAGCAGCGCTTTAACACGGCTCGGAGGAAACACCATATATTTT.

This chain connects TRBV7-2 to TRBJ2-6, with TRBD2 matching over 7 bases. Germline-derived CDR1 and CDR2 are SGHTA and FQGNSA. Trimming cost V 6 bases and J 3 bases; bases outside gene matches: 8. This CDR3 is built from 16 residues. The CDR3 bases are TGTGCCAGCAGTTCCGGGAGGTCAGTTGGGGCCAACGTCCTGACTTTC. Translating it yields CASSSGRSVGANVLTF.

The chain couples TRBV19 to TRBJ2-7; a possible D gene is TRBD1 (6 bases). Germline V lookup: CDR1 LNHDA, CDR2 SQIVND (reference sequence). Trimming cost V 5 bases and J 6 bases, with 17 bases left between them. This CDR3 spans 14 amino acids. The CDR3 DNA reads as TGTGCCAGTAGTCGATACAATACAGGGTCCGAGCAGTACTTC. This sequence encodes CASSRYNTGSEQYF.

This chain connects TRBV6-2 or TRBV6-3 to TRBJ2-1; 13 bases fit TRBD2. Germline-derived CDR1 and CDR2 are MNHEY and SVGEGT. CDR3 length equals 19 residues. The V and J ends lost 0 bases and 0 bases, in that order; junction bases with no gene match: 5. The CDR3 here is CASSYSTSGRYLSYNEQFF. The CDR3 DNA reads TGTGCCAGCAGTTACTCGACTAGCGGGAGGTATCTCTCCTACAATGAGCAGTTCTTC.